A few counts support the clone carrying this T cell receptor beta chain. Its antigen remains unidentified. This entry comes from a study of cytomegalovirus exposure and HLA in healthy donors. In the study overall: The 100 to 150 validation repertoires used the same platform as the roughly 670 first-cohort repertoires, a later analysis reported.

The CDR3 spans 12 residues. Germline assignment: CDR1 MNHEY and CDR2 SMNVEV (reference sequence). V gave up 6 bases and J gave up 8 bases, with 10 bases separating them. Findings of the study overall: Associated with cytomegalovirus, according to the listing, were 170 or so TCR beta chains. High sensitivity and specificity were reportedly achieved when the classifier diagnosed cytomegalovirus status. CMV antigen specificity was confirmed in vitro for a few CMV-associated chains.

The method was immunoSEQ multiplex PCR; TCRdb's version includes in-frame clones alone and lacks a portion of them. The repertoire holds 95,000 to 120,000 clones, with approximately 86% as singletons. The receptor was derived from a woman aged 18 to 35 in good health and CMV-seronegative. Sequencing used PBMCs. The V gene is TRBV27, the J gene TRBJ1-4; D not certain. CDR3 sequence reads: CASRGAREKLFF. The CDR3 bases are TGTGCCAGCAGAGGTGCGAGGGAAAAACTGTTTTTT.